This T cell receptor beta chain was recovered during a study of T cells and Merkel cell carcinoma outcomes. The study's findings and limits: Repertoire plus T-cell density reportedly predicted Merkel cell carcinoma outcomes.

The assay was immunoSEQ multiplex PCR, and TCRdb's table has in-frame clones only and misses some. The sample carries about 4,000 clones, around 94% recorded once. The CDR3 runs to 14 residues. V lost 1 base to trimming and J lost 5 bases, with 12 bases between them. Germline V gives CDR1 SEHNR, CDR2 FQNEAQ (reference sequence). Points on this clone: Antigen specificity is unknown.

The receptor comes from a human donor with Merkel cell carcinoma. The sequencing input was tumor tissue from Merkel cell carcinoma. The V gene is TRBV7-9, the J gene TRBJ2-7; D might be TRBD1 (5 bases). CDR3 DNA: TGTGCCAGCAGCTTAGATCTGGGGCACAACGAGCAGTACTTC. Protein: CASSLDLGHNEQYF. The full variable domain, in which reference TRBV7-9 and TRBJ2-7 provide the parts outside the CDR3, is DTGVSQNPRHKITKRGQNVTFRCDPISEHNRLYWYRQTLGQGPEFLTYFQNEAQLEKSRLLSDRFSAERPKGSFSTLEIQRTEQGDSAMYLCASSLDLGHNEQYFGPGTRLTVT.